This TCR beta chain was recorded in a study of chemoradiotherapy in HPV16-positive cancers. Points from the study as a whole: Non-HPV-specific T cells did not expand in tumors during treatment, whereas candidate HPV-specific clones and E7-related motifs did.

Repeated repertoire sampling spanned the course of chemoradiotherapy. The CDR3 extends over 13 amino acids. The germline CDR1 and CDR2 sequences are MNHEY and SVGAGI. V was cut by 2 bases and J by 2 bases, with 6 bases left in between. Sequencing used immunoSEQ multiplex PCR; TCRdb keeps in-frame clones, though not all of them. The sample holds roughly 70,000 clones; 85% to 90% are singletons and the top ten take under 4.5%. A remark on this clone: Its antigen is as yet unknown.

The chain uses TRBV6-5 and TRBJ1-2; the D is unclear. The sample here was blood, taken from a patient who underwent chemoradiotherapy. The TCR comes from a human donor with HPV-associated anogenital cancer. CDR3 residues: CASSYMGNYGYTF. CDR3 bases: TGTGCCAGCAGTTACATGGGGAACTATGGCTACACCTTC.